This is a list of T cell receptor beta chains from one sample in a study of blood T cells in healthy people across ages. TCRdb redid the calling of the 5' RACE reads with MiXCR, one entry per CDR3 protein. The sample lists about 1 million distinct CDR3 sequences, more than 40% occurring once. Specimen: blood. These receptors were taken from a woman aged 60 to 75 in good health. The CDR3 runs from the conserved cysteine through the conserved F or W. The order of the fields is D gene, V gene, J gene, clone size, CDR3 protein, CDR3 DNA. A D gene is named only where the DNA matches it firmly. A clone size is listed for some rows: how often the clone was seen (once, few, many), or a class if it is expanded.

>-|TRBV7-3|TRBJ2-3|-
CASSPVEAEGVTDTQYF
TGTGCCAGCAGCCCTGTTGAGGCGGAGGGCGTCACAGATACGCAGTATTTT
>-|TRBV6-2/TRBV6-3|TRBJ1-1|few
CASSQTMNTEAFF
TGTGCCAGCAGCCAGACCATGAACACTGAAGCTTTCTTT
>TRBD2|TRBV27|TRBJ2-7|few
CASSTLGTSVYEQYF
TGTGCCAGCAGTACCCTCGGGACTAGCGTCTACGAGCAGTACTTC
>-|TRBV27|TRBJ2-1|-
CASRPLLWAGSGDNEQFF
TGTGCCAGCAGACCCCTATTGTGGGCCGGGAGCGGTGACAATGAGCAGTTCTTC
>TRBD2|TRBV5-1|TRBJ2-2|-
CASSQREGRTGELFF
TGCGCCAGCAGCCAGCGGGAGGGTCGGACCGGGGAGCTGTTTTTT
>-|TRBV28|TRBJ1-1|-
CASSLGGFMNTEAFF
TGTGCCAGCAGTTTAGGCGGCTTCATGAACACTGAAGCTTTCTTT
>-|TRBV27|TRBJ2-5|once
CASSLAVVETQYF
TGTGCCAGCAGTTTAGCGGTCGTAGAGACCCAGTACTTC
>-|TRBV20-1|TRBJ1-5|-
CSARAGGASNQPQHF
TGCAGTGCTAGAGCTGGGGGGGCCAGTAATCAGCCCCAGCATTTT
>-|TRBV2|TRBJ1-2|-
CASSEQARLSGYTF
TGTGCCAGCTCGGAACAGGCGAGGTTAAGTGGCTACACCTTC
>-|TRBV7-2|TRBJ2-1|few
CASSLMGLPYNEQFF
TGTGCCAGCAGCTTAATGGGCCTACCATACAATGAGCAGTTCTTC
>-|TRBV28|TRBJ2-3|few
CASSAHPGTKGSTYSDTQYF
TGTGCCAGCAGTGCGCACCCCGGGACCAAGGGCAGTACATACTCAGATACGCAGTATTTT
>TRBD2|TRBV3-1|TRBJ2-5|-
CASSTRLAGVSGETQYF
TGTGCCAGCAGCACCCGACTAGCGGGAGTGTCTGGAGAGACCCAGTACTTC
>TRBD1|TRBV3-1|TRBJ2-3|-
CASSYTGEYTQYF
TGTGCCAGCAGCTACACAGGGGAATATACGCAGTATTTT
>-|TRBV15|TRBJ1-6|few
CATSREQILQPLHF
TGTGCCACCAGCAGAGAACAGATTCTTCAGCCCCTCCACTTT
>-|TRBV28|TRBJ2-7|once
CASSANSGASEQYF
TGTGCCAGCAGTGCCAACTCCGGCGCGTCTGAGCAGTACTTC
>-|TRBV29-1|TRBJ2-7|few
CSAGGGSYEQYF
TGCAGCGCCGGAGGGGGCTCCTACGAGCAGTACTTC
>-|TRBV2|TRBJ1-2|-
CALRTSYGYTF
TGTGCCCTCCGGACAAGCTATGGCTACACCTTC
>-|TRBV20-1|TRBJ2-7|-
CSATILGNYEQYF
TGTAGTGCCACTATTCTCGGGAACTACGAGCAGTACTTC
>-|TRBV12-3/TRBV12-4|TRBJ1-1|-
CASSFDNVNTEAFF
TGTGCCAGCAGTTTTGATAACGTGAACACTGAAGCTTTCTTT
>-|TRBV29-1|TRBJ2-1|-
CSVEDHRRPRGNEQFF
TGCAGCGTTGAAGATCACCGGAGGCCCCGAGGGAATGAGCAGTTCTTC
>TRBD1|TRBV9|TRBJ2-3|few
CASSVAGTGADTQYF
TGTGCCAGCAGCGTAGCGGGGACAGGGGCAGATACGCAGTATTTT
>TRBD1|TRBV12-3/TRBV12-4|TRBJ1-1|-
CASKPQGVGTEAFF
TGTGCCAGCAAGCCACAGGGGGTTGGGACTGAAGCTTTCTTT
>-|TRBV5-1|TRBJ1-1|few
CASSLGPHSFF
TGCGCCAGCAGCTTGGGGCCGCATTCTTTCTTT
>-|TRBV11-2|TRBJ1-2|-
CASSLGLRGLDYGYTF
TGTGCCAGCAGCTTAGGCCTCCGGGGGCTGGACTATGGCTACACCTTC
>-|TRBV15|TRBJ2-1|-
CATSNPYNEQFF
TGTGCCACCAGCAATCCCTACAATGAGCAGTTCTTC
>-|TRBV5-1|TRBJ2-5|-
CASSSTDSQETQYF
TGCGCCAGCAGCTCGACAGATTCCCAAGAGACCCAGTACTTC
>-|TRBV12-3/TRBV12-4|TRBJ2-5|-
CASRFRSETQYF
TGTGCCAGCAGATTTAGGTCGGAGACCCAGTACTTC
>-|TRBV12-3/TRBV12-4|TRBJ2-7|few
CASSLITSSYEQYF
TGTGCCAGCAGTTTGATCACGAGTTCCTACGAGCAGTACTTC
>-|TRBV6-7|TRBJ2-5|few
CASTTPGHGRREQYF
TGTGCCAGCACTACACCGGGACATGGGAGGCGTGAGCAGTACTTC
>-|TRBV7-2|TRBJ2-5|few
CASSLGGSRQETQYF
TGTGCCAGCAGCTTAGGCGGCAGTAGGCAAGAGACCCAGTACTTC
>-|TRBV21-1|TRBJ2-4|-
CASSKEEQGLAKNIQYF
TGTGCCAGCAGCAAAGAAGAACAGGGACTAGCCAAAAACATTCAGTACTTC